This TCR beta chain derives from a study of PD-L1 blockade in urothelial cancer (dated by TCRdb to about 2017). General notes on the study: Therapy was started at some point between 2014 and 2016 for all patients, and atezolizumab 1,200 mg was administered intravenously every 3 weeks. Durable clinical benefit meant progression-free survival longer than 6 months, and TCR features were also tested against progression-free and overall survival. Somatic, immune and clinical correlates of response to PD-L1 blockade with atezolizumab in urothelial cancer were the focus of an exploratory multi-omic analysis. Blood samples were analyzed 3 weeks after the start of treatment (second dose) and 6 weeks after the start of treatment. Blood samples gave a median of around 140,000 T cells and tens of thousands of unique TCRs, with a median clonality of approximately 0.08. Pretreatment blood TCR-seq was available for 27 to 30 patients, at least one posttreatment blood collection was obtained for about 24 patients, and tumor TCR-seq was available for about 24 patients. Patients had an ECOG performance status of 0 or 1 and had received between 0 and 3 prior chemotherapy regimens. TCR sequencing covered pretreatment tumor samples and matched, serially collected peripheral blood taken before and after atezolizumab treatment. Whole exome sequencing and RNA sequencing of pretreatment tumors were performed alongside TCR sequencing in the same patients. About 90% of the roughly 29 patients were identified as males with urothelial cancer of bladder origin, and a prior smoking history was reported by 18 of 29 patients. Several patients achieved durable clinical benefit and approximately 19 did not.

The paper's findings and limits, for the study overall: Because the sample size was small (n ≈ 30) and many exploratory analyses were performed, the results are intended to be hypothesis-generating. Patients with durable benefit showed greater expansion of tumor-associated TCR clones in peripheral blood 3 weeks after starting treatment (n of about 20, p = 0.022). A pretreatment peripheral blood TCR clonality below the median was linked to improved progression-free and overall survival.

A note on this clone: Its antigen target is currently unknown. Base-call qualities are not available, and no considerably larger clone is one nucleotide away.

V and J are trimmed by 10 bases and 4 bases, and the gene matches miss 10 bases of the junction. CDR3 length: 13 amino acids, cysteine to phenylalanine. The entry retains the CDR3 DNA only, 39 bases that are in frame from base 1. CDR1 and CDR2, looked up from the germline V gene (reference sequence), are LNHDA and SQIVND. Explained via the paper, the time point label denotes: peripheral blood 6 weeks after treatment start. The cohort comprised approximately 30 patients with locally advanced or metastatic urothelial carcinoma treated at Memorial Sloan Kettering on a trial protocol. Peripheral blood mononuclear cells were collected pretreatment and during treatment, with between 1 and 8 total time points obtained per patient. The Qiagen DNeasy Blood extraction kit was used to purify genomic DNA from total PBMCs and tumor samples. PBMCs were collected pretreatment and during treatment, and were isolated and stored as previously described.

To estimate absolute template abundance from read counts, synthetic TCR analog templates were spiked into each PCR. Using the immunoSEQ assay, TCRbeta CDR3 regions were amplified from genomic DNA with bias-controlled V and J gene primers. Sequencing of rearranged TCRbeta segments was done at approximately 20X coverage. Concerning the study's data processing: Clustering was used to correct sequencing errors, and CDR3s were annotated against IMGT so that V, D and J genes could be assigned. Downstream analyses used only productive TCRbeta rearrangements, leaving out any out-of-frame or stop-codon sequences. Clonality was calculated as one minus the Shannon entropy normalized by the log of the number of unique productive sequences. Clones differing between time points or between blood and tumor were identified by Fisher's exact test with Benjamini-Hochberg correction at adjusted p below 0.01. TCRdb took over this immuneACCESS table, retaining in-frame rearrangements with V and J assigned. Such tables are incomplete; in checked studies, under half of the missing clones stem from an unresolved V gene, and the remainder is unexplained. V and J calls plus clone size are reproduced from that table; the DNA served to infer D and trimming. For this sample there are 120,000 or so clones; 86% appear just once. Together, the top ten hold 2.4% of the sample.

The sequence is built from TRBV19 and TRBJ2-7, and TRBD1 matches 7 of the central bases. The input for sequencing was PBMCs, taken around atezolizumab (anti-PD-L1) treatment. This sequence originates from a man between 50 and 59 years old with urothelial cancer. The CDR3 region: CATSQGTEYEQYF. DNA sequence: TGTGCCACCTCTCAGGGGACAGAGTACGAGCAGTACTTC.